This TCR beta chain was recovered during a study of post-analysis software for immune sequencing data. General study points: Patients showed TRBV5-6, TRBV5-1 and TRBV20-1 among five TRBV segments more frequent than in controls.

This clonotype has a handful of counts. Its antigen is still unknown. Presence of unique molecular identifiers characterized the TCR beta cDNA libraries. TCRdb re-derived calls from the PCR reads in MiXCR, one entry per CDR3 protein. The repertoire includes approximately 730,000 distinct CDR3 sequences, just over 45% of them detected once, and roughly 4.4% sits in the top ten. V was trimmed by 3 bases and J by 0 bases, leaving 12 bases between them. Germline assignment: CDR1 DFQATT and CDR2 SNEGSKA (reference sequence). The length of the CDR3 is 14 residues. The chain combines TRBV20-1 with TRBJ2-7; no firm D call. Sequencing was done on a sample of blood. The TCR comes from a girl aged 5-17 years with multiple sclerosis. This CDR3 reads CSARADQLSYEQYF. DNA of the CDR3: TGCAGTGCTAGGGCAGACCAACTCTCCTACGAGCAGTACTTC.